Following are 7 T cell receptor beta chains from one sample sequenced in a study of blood T cells in healthy people across ages. A second roughly 7 to 12 cycle PCR used barcoded and J-beta primers. TCRdb used MiXCR to reprocess the 5' RACE reads, holding one entry per CDR3 protein. The sample includes about 680,000 distinct CDR3 sequences, 49% seen only once; the top ten take 25% to 35%. Material: blood. The receptors originated from a woman aged 55-69 years in good health.

J is TRBJ1-1 and V is TRBV3-1; 9 bases line up with TRBD1. V lost 0 bases to trimming and J lost 1 base; unmatched junction nucleotides: 6. CDR1 is LGHDT and CDR2 is YNNKEL in the germline V gene (reference sequence). The length of the CDR3 is 17 residues. In DNA, the CDR3 is TGTGCCAGCAGCCAAGACCACAGGGGGCGGAGGAACACTGAAGCTTTCTTT. Amino acid sequence: CASSQDHRGRRNTEAFF.

This clonotype was picked up one time. The chain combines TRBV9 with TRBJ2-4, with D possibly being TRBD2 (5 bases). CDR1 SGDLS and CDR2 YYNGEE come from the germline V gene. V dropped 0 bases and J dropped 1 base, with 8 bases sitting between them. The CDR3 runs to 15 residues. This chain's CDR3 is CASSVGPGAKNIQYF. The CDR3 DNA reads TGTGCCAGCAGCGTAGGCCCGGGGGCCAAAAACATTCAGTACTTC. Using reference TRBV9 and TRBJ2-4 for the parts outside the CDR3, the full variable domain is DSGVTQTPKHLITATGQRVTLRCSPRSGDLSVYWYQQSLDQGLQFLIQYYNGEERAKGNILERFSAQQFPDLHSELNLSSLELGDSALYFCASSVGPGAKNIQYFGAGTRLSVL.

The chain couples TRBV20-1 to TRBJ1-4; D is uncertain. The CDR3 extends over 12 amino acids. Trimming cost V 5 bases and J 3 bases, with 7 bases left between them. In germline, CDR1 is DFQATT, CDR2 SNEGSKA (reference sequence). Written as DNA, the CDR3 is TGCAGTGCTCGGCAGGCTAATGAAAAACTGTTTTTT. Amino acid sequence: CSARQANEKLFF.

V is TRBV27 and J is TRBJ1-1; D is possibly TRBD1 (5 bases). Trimming shortened V by 2 bases and J by 11 bases, and 21 bases separated the two germline ends. The V gene's germline CDR1 is MNHEY and CDR2 SMNVEV (reference sequence). This CDR3 region has 15 residues. The CDR3 nucleotides read TGTGCCAGCAGTTTAGGGGCCTCCGGCGGAGGGGAGGCTTTCTTT. Translated: CASSLGASGGGEAFF.

This clonotype was seen a handful of times. J is TRBJ2-7 and V is TRBV14, with TRBD1 matching over 8 bases. After removal of 3 bases from V and 6 bases from J, the junction contained 7 bases not matched to a gene. The CDR3 length is 14 residues. Germline lookup yields CDR1 SGHDN and CDR2 FVKESK. CDR3 region: CASSHRGRVTEQYF. DNA of the CDR3: TGTGCCAGCAGCCACAGGGGGCGCGTAACCGAGCAGTACTTC.

The CDR3 sequence is CASSRIGTEQFF. The CDR3 DNA follows: TGTGCCAGCAGCCGAATCGGGACAGAGCAGTTCTTC. The V call is TRBV7-2, the J call TRBJ2-1, with TRBD1 as a possible D gene (6 bases). Deletions cut 5 bases from V and 10 bases from J, with 12 bases between. Germline V CDR1 and CDR2: SGHTA, FQGNSA. The CDR3 runs 12 residues.

A word on this clonotype: The junction shows a germline mismatch at one end, possibly a read error. V is TRBV7-7 and J is TRBJ2-5; 12 bases fit TRBD2. The germline V gene encodes CDR1 SSHAT and CDR2 FNYEAQ (reference sequence). The CDR3 has 18 residues. CDR3 sequence: CASSPNPGLAGYQETQCF. The CDR3 nucleotides are TGTGCCAGCAGCCCAAACCCGGGACTAGCGGGTTATCAAGAGACCCAGTGCTTC.